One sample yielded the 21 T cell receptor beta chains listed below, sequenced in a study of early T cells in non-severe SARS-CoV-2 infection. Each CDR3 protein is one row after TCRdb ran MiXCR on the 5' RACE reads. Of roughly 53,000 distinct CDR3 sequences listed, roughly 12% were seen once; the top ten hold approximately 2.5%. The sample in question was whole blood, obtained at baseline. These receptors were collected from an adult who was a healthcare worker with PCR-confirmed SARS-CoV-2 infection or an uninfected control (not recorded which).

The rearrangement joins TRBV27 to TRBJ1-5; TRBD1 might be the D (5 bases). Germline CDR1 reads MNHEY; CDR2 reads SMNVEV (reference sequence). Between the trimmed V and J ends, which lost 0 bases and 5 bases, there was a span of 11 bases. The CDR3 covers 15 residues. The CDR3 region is CASSLSGPVYQPQHF. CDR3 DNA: TGTGCCAGCAGTTTATCGGGGCCAGTCTATCAGCCCCAGCATTTT.

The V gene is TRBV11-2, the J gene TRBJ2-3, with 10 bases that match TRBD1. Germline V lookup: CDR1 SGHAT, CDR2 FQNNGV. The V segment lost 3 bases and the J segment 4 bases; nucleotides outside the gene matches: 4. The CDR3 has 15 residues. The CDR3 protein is CASSFRGQGADTQYF. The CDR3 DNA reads TGTGCCAGCAGCTTTCGAGGACAGGGGGCAGATACGCAGTATTTT.

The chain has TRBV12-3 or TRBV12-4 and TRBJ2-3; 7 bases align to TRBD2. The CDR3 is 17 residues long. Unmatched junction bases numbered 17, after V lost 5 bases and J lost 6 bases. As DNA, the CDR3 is TGTGCCAGCAGTGGGGGTACAGCGGGGTTCCTCGCGGATACGCAGTATTTT. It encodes CASSGGTAGFLADTQYF.

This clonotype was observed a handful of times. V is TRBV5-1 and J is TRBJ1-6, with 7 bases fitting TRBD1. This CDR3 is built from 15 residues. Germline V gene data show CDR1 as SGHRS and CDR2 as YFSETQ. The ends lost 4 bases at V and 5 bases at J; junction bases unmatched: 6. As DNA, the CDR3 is TGCGCCAGCAGCGTCGGGACAGCGAATAATTCACCCCTCCACTTT. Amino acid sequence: CASSVGTANNSPLHF.

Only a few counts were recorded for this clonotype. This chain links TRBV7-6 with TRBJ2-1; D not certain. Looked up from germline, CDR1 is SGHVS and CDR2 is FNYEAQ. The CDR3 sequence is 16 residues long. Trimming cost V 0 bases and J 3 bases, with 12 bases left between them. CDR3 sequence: CASSLAETDNYNEQFF. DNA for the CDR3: TGTGCCAGCAGCTTAGCCGAGACTGATAACTACAATGAGCAGTTCTTC.

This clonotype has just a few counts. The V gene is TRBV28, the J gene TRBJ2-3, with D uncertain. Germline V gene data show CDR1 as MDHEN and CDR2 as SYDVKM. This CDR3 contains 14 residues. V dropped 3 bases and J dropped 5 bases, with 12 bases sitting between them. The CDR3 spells CASSFSIIRDTQYF. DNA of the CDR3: TGTGCCAGCAGTTTCTCGATTATCCGAGATACGCAGTATTTT.

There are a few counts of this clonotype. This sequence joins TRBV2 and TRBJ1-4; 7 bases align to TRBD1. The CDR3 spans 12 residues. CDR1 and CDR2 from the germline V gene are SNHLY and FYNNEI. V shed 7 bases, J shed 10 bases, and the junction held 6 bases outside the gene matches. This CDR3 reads CASIGQEGKLFF. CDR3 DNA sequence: TGTGCCAGCATTGGACAGGAGGGAAAACTGTTTTTT.

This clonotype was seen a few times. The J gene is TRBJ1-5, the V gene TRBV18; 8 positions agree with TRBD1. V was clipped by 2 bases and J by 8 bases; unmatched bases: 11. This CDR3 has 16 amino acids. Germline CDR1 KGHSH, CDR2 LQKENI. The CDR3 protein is CASSPTGGQSVKPQHF. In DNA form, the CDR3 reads TGTGCCAGCTCACCAACAGGGGGGCAATCAGTTAAGCCCCAGCATTTT.

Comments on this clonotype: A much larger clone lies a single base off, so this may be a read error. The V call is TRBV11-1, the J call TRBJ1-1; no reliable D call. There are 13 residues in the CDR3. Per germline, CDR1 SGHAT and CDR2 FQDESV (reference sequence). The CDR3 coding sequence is TGTGCCAGCGGCTTAGCGCGGAACACTGAAGCTTTCTTT. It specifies CASGLARNTEAFF.

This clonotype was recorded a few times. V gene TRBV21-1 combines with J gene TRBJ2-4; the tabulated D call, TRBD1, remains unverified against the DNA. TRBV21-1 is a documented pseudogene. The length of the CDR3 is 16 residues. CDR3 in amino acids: CAVPLQWDLAKNIQYF. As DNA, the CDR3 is TGTGCCGTGCCTTTACAGTGGGACCTAGCCAAAAACATTCAGTACTTC.

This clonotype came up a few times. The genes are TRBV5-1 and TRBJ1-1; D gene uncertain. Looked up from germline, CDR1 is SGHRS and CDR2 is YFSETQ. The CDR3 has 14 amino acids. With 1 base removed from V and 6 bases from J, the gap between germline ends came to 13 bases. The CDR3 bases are TGCGCCAGCAGCTTGTACATTAGTGGATCTGAAGCTTTCTTT. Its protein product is CASSLYISGSEAFF.

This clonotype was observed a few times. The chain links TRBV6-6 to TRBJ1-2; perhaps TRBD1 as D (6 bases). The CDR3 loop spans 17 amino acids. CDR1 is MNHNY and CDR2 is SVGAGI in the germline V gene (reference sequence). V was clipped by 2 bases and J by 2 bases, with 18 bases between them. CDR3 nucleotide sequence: TGTGCCAGCAGTTACCTTCTCTCGGGAGGGGGAAACTATGGCTACACCTTC. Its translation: CASSYLLSGGGNYGYTF.

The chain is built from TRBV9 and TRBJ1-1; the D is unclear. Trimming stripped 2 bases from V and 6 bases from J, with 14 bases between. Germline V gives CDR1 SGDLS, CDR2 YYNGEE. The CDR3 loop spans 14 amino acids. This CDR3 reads CASSVWIGGSEAFF. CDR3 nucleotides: TGTGCCAGCAGCGTCTGGATTGGAGGATCTGAAGCTTTCTTT.

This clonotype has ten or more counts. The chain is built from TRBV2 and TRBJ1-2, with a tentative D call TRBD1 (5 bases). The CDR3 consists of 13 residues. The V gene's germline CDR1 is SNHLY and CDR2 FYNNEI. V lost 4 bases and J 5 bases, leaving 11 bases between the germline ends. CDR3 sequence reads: CASSVSGIYGYTF. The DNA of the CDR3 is TGTGCCAGCAGTGTTTCAGGGATTTATGGCTACACCTTC.

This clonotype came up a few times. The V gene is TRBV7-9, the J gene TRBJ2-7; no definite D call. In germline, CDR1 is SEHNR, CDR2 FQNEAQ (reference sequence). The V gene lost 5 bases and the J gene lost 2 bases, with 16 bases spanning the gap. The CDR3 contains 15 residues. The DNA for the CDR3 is TGTGCCAGCAGCCCCGACGACGGGTTGACCTACGAGCAGTACTTC. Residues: CASSPDDGLTYEQYF.

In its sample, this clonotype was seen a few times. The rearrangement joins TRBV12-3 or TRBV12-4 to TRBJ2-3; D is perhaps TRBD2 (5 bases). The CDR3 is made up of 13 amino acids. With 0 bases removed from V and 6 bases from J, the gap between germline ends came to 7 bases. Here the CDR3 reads CASSLARGDTQYF. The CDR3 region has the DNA TGTGCCAGCAGTTTAGCAAGAGGGGATACGCAGTATTTT.

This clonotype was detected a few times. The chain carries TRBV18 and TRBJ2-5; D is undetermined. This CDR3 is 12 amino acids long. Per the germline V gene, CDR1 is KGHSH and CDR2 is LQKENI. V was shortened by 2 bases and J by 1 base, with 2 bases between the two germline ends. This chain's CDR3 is CASSPSQETQYF. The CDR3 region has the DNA TGTGCCAGCTCACCATCCCAAGAGACCCAGTACTTC.

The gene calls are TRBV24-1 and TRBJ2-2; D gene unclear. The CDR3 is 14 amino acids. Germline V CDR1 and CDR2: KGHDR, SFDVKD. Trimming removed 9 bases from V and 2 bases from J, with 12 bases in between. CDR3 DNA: TGTGCCACCCGGGTACAGAGAAACACCGGGGAGCTGTTTTTT. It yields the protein CATRVQRNTGELFF.

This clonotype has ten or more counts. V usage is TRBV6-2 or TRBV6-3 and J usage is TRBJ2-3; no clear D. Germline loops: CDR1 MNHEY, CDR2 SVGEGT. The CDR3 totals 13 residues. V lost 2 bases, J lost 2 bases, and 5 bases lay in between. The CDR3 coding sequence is TGTGCCAGCAGTTACGCGGTCACAGATACGCAGTATTTT. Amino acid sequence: CASSYAVTDTQYF.

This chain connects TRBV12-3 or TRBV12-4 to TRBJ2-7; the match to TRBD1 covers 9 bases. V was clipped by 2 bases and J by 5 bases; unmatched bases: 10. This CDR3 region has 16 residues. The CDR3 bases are TGTGCCAGCAGTTTATCAGGACAGGGGTTACTCAACGAGCAGTACTTC. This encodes CASSLSGQGLLNEQYF.

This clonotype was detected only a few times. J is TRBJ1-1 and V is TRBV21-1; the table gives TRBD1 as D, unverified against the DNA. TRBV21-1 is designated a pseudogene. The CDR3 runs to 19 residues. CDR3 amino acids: CASSKRKGTGDTLNTEAFF. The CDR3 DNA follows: TGTGCCAGCAGCAAACGGAAAGGGACAGGAGACACCTTGAACACTGAAGCTTTCTTT.